This T cell receptor beta chain appears in the sequencing data of a study of cytomegalovirus exposure and HLA in healthy donors. Study overall: Within the Caucasian-associated ancestry cluster were roughly 82% of the roughly 380 genotyped donors. Study-wide points: Follow-up analysis later connected one missense variant in DCLRE1C with trimming of TCR beta V- and J-genes. More clonal expansion characterized HLA-associated TCR beta chains than equally common others in a later analysis.

PCR amplification relied on 60 Vbeta primers (plus 13 Jbeta primers). The repertoire was sequenced with immunoSEQ multiplex PCR; TCRdb's copy has only in-frame clones and lacks some. The data show about 120,000 clones, around 81% seen once. Regarding this clone: The antigen is undetermined.

The CDR3 has 14 amino acids. Germline lookup yields CDR1 SGHAT and CDR2 FQDESV (reference sequence). V lost 5 bases and J 5 bases, leaving 12 bases between the germline ends. The chain couples TRBV11-1 to TRBJ2-2; a possible D gene is TRBD2 (5 bases). Material for sequencing was PBMCs. The TCR originated in a woman in her thirties or forties in good health and CMV-seronegative. CDR3 amino acids: CASSPLRTTGELFF. The CDR3 DNA follows: TGTGCCAGCAGCCCCCTCCGGACTACCGGGGAGCTGTTTTTT.